A single sample is the source of the 9 T cell receptor beta chains below, sequenced in a study of cytomegalovirus exposure and HLA in healthy donors. Data came from immunoSEQ multiplex PCR; TCRdb stores just in-frame clones and leaves some out. The sample carries roughly 180,000 clones, about four fifths recorded once. The material sequenced was PBMCs. These receptors were taken from a man aged 18 to 29 in good health and CMV-seropositive.

The J gene is TRBJ1-1, the V gene TRBV5-1; TRBD1 is a possible D gene (6 bases). Per the germline V gene, CDR1 is SGHRS and CDR2 is YFSETQ. The CDR3 consists of 14 residues. Trimming left V 1 base short and J 2 bases short, with 9 bases between. CDR3 in amino acids: CASSLTGYNTEAFF. The CDR3 DNA is TGCGCCAGCAGCTTGACAGGGTATAACACTGAAGCTTTCTTT.

The chain recombines TRBV4-3 with TRBJ2-7; D is possibly TRBD1 (6 bases). Trimming stripped 0 bases from V and 5 bases from J, with 11 bases between. The CDR3 is 14 residues long. The V gene's germline CDR1 is LGHNA and CDR2 YSLEER. The CDR3 DNA follows: TGCGCCAGCAGCCAAGACAGGGGATTCGACGAGCAGTACTTC. Protein: CASSQDRGFDEQYF.

This rearrangement joins TRBV15 to TRBJ1-4; D unclear. The CDR3 covers 14 residues. CDR1 is LNHNV, CDR2 YYDKDF, per germline (reference sequence). V dropped 1 base and J dropped 5 bases, with 8 bases sitting between them. CDR3 nucleotides: TGTGCCACCAGCAGAGCTAGCGGGAATGAAAAACTGTTTTTT. Its translation: CATSRASGNEKLFF.

The chain combines TRBV9 with TRBJ1-4; 8 bases agree with TRBD1. Trimming took 6 bases from V and 3 from J; bases not matched to a gene: 7. This CDR3 comprises 15 residues. Germline lookup yields CDR1 SGDLS and CDR2 YYNGEE. The CDR3 spells CASTRWGQANEKLFF. CDR3 in DNA: TGTGCCAGCACCCGGTGGGGACAGGCTAATGAAAAACTGTTTTTT.

The chain joins TRBV5-1 to TRBJ2-3; the D is unclear. Germline V gives CDR1 SGHRS, CDR2 YFSETQ. V lost 5 bases, J lost 0 bases, and 13 bases lay in between. This CDR3 spans 15 amino acids. CDR3 sequence (DNA): TGCGCCAGCAGAATGTCACAGCAAAGCACAGATACGCAGTATTTT. It encodes CASRMSQQSTDTQYF. The full variable domain, with the rest looked up from reference TRBV5-1 and TRBJ2-3, is KAGVTQTPRYLIKTRGQQVTLSCSPISGHRSVSWYQQTPGQGLQFLFEYFSETQRNKGNFPGRFSGRQFSNSRSEMNVSTLELGDSALYLCASRMSQQSTDTQYFGPGTRLTVL.

The rearrangement links TRBV13 to TRBJ2-7; TRBD2 agrees at 10 bases. The germline V gene encodes CDR1 PRHDT and CDR2 FYEKMQ (reference sequence). The CDR3 has 15 residues. The trim removed 1 base at V and 3 bases at J, leaving 3 bases unmatched. The CDR3 reads CASSLEPSGSYEQYF. The CDR3 nucleotides read TGTGCCAGCAGCTTAGAGCCTAGCGGGAGCTACGAGCAGTACTTC.

This clone was counted a single time. The rearrangement joins TRBV4-1 to TRBJ2-7; 9 bases map to TRBD2. This CDR3 spans 16 amino acids. With 4 bases clipped from V and 4 bases from J, the junction kept 11 bases outside the gene matches. The germline V gene has CDR1 MGHRA and CDR2 YSYEKL. The CDR3 loop is CASSLTSSGTKYEQYF. The DNA of the CDR3 is TGCGCCAGCAGCCTTACATCTAGCGGGACTAAATACGAGCAGTACTTC.

The V and J genes are TRBV6-5 and TRBJ1-3; D unclear. The CDR3 spans 15 residues. V lost 0 bases, J lost 0 bases, and 6 bases lay in between. The germline CDR1 and CDR2 sequences are MNHEY and SVGAGI. As DNA, the CDR3 is TGTGCCAGCAGTTACTCTCCAGGCTCTGGAAACACCATATATTTT. This translates into CASSYSPGSGNTIYF.

The chain links TRBV7-9 to TRBJ1-2, with 11 bases matching TRBD1. V trimming: 3 bases; J trimming: 5 bases; junction bases outside the gene matches: 2. Per the germline V gene, CDR1 is SEHNR and CDR2 is FQNEAQ (reference sequence). CDR3 length: 14 amino acids. CDR3 DNA: TGTGCCAGCAGCTTCGGGACAGGGGGATATGGCTACACCTTC. Translating it yields CASSFGTGGYGYTF.